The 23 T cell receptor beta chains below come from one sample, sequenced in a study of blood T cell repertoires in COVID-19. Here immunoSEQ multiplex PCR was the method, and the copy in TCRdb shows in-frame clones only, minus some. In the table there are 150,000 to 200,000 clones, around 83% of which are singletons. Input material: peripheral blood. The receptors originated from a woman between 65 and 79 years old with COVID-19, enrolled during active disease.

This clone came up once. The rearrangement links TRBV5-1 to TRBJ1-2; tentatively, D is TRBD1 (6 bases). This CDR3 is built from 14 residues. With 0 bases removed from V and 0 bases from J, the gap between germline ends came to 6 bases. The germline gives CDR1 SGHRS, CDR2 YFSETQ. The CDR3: CASSLGTANYGYTF. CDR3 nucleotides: TGCGCCAGCAGCTTGGGGACAGCTAACTATGGCTACACCTTC.

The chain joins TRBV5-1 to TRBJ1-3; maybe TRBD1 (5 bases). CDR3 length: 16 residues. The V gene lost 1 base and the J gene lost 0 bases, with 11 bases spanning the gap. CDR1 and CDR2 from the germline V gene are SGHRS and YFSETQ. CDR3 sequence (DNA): TGCGCCAGCAGCTTGTCAGGGCTTACCTCTGGAAACACCATATATTTT. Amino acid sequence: CASSLSGLTSGNTIYF.

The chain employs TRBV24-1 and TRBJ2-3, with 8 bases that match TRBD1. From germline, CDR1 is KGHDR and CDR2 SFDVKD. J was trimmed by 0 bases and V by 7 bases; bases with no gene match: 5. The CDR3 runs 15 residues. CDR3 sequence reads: CATRDRDSSTDTQYF. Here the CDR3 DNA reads TGTGCCACCAGGGACAGGGACTCTAGCACAGATACGCAGTATTTT.

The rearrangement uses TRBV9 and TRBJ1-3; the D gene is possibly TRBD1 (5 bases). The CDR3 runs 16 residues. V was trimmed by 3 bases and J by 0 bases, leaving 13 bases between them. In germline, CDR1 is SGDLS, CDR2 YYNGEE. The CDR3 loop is CASSGGGYTSGNTIYF. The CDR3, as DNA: TGTGCCAGCAGCGGCGGGGGTTATACCTCTGGAAACACCATATATTTT.

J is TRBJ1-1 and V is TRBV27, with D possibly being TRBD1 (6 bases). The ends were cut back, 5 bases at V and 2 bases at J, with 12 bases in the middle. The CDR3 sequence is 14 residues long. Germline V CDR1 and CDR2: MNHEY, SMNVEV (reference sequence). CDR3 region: CASSRQALNTEAFF. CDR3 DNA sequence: TGTGCCAGCAGTCGACAGGCACTCAACACTGAAGCTTTCTTT.

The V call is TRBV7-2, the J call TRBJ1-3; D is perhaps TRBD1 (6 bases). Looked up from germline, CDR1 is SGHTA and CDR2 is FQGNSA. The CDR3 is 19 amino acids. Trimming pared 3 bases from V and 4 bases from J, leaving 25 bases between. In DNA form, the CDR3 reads TGTGCCAGCAGCTTGGACAGAAGGGTGGGATCGCGCTCAGGAAACACCATATATTTT. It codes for CASSLDRRVGSRSGNTIYF. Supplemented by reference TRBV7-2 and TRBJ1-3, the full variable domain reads GAGVSQSPSNKVTEKGKDVELRCDPISGHTALYWYRQSLGQGLEFLIYFQGNSAPDKSGLPSDRFSAERTGGSVSTLTIQRTQQEDSAVYLCASSLDRRVGSRSGNTIYFGEGSWLTVV.

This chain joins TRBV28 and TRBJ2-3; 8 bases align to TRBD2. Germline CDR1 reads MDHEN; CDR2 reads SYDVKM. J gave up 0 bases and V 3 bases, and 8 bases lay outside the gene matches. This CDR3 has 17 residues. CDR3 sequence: CASSFQRGMASTDTQYF. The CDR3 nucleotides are TGTGCCAGCAGTTTTCAGCGGGGGATGGCTAGCACAGATACGCAGTATTTT.

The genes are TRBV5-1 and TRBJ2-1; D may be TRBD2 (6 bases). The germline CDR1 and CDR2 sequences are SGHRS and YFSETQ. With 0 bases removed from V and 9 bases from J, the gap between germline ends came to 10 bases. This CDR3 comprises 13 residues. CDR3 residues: CASSLARGLEQFF. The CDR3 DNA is TGCGCCAGCAGCTTGGCTCGGGGACTTGAGCAGTTCTTC.

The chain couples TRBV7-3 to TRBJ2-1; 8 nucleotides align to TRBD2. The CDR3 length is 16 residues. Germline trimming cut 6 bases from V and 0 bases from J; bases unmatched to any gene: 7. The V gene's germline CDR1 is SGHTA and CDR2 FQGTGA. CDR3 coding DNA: TGTGCCAGCAGTGTGGTAGCGGGGAGCTCCTACAATGAGCAGTTCTTC. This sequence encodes CASSVVAGSSYNEQFF.

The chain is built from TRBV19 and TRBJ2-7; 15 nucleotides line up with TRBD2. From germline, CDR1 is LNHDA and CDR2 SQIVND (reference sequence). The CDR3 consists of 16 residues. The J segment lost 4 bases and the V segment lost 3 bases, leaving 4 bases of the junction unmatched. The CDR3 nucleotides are TGTGCCAGTAGTATGGGACTAGCGGGAGGCGGGTACGAGCAGTACTTC. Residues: CASSMGLAGGGYEQYF. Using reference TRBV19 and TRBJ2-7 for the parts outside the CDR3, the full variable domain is DGGITQSPKYLFRKEGQNVTLSCEQNLNHDAMYWYRQDPGQGLRLIYYSQIVNDFQKGDIAEGYSVSREKKESFPLTVTSAQKNPTAFYLCASSMGLAGGGYEQYFGPGTRLTVT.

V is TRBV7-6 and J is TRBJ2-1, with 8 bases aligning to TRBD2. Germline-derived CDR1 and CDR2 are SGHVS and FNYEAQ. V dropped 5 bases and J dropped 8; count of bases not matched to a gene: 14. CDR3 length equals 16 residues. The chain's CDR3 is CASSRRTRTSSDEQFF. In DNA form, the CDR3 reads TGTGCCAGCAGCCGACGTACGAGGACTAGCAGCGATGAGCAGTTCTTC.

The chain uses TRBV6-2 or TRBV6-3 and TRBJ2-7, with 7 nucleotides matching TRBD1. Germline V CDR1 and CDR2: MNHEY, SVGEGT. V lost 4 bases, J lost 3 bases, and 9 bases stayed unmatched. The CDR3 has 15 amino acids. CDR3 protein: CASSSHRGDLYEQYF. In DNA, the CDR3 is TGTGCCAGCAGTTCCCACAGGGGCGACCTCTACGAGCAGTACTTC.

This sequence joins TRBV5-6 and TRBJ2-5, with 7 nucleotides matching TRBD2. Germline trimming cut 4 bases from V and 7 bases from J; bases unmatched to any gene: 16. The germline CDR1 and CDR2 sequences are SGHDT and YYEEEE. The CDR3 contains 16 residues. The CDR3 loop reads CASSQGRDYLSATQYF. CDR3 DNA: TGTGCCAGCAGCCAGGGTCGGGACTACCTCTCGGCGACCCAGTACTTC.

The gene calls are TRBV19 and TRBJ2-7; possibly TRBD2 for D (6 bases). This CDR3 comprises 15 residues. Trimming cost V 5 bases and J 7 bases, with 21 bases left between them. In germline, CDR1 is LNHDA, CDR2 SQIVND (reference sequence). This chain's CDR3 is CASSPFGGAPREQYF. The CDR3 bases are TGTGCCAGTAGTCCATTCGGCGGGGCGCCGAGAGAGCAGTACTTC.

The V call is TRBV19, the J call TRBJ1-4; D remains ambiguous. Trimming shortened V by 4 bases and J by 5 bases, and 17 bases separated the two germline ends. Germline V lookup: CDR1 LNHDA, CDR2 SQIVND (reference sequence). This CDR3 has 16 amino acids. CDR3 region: CASSRMVGSTNEKLFF. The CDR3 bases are TGTGCCAGTAGTAGGATGGTTGGGTCGACAAATGAAAAACTGTTTTTT.

CDR3 sequence (DNA): TGTGCCAGCAGCGCCTCGACTAGTTCGGACAATGAGCAGTTCTTC. Amino acid sequence: CASSASTSSDNEQFF. This chain links TRBV5-4 with TRBJ2-1; TRBD2 is a possible D gene (6 bases). Germline CDR1 reads SGHNT; CDR2 reads YYREEE (reference sequence). V lost 4 bases, J lost 5 bases, and 16 bases lay in between. There are 15 residues in the CDR3.

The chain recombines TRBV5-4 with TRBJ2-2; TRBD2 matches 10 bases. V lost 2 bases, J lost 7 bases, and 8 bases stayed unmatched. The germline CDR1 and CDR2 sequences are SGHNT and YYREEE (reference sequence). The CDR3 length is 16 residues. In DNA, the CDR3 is TGTGCCAGCAGCTTATCAGCGGGAGGGCCCCTCGGGGAGCTGTTTTTT. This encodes CASSLSAGGPLGELFF.

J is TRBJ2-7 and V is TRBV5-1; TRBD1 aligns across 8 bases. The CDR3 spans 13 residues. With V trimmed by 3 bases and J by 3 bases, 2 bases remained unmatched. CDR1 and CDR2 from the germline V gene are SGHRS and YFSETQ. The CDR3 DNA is TGCGCCAGCAGCTGGACAGGGAGCTACGAGCAGTACTTC. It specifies CASSWTGSYEQYF.

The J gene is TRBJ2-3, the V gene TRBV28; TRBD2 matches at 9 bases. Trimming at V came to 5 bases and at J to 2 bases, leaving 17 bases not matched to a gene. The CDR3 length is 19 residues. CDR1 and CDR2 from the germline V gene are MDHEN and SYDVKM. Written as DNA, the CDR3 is TGTGCCAGCAGTATAATAAGGGAGCGAACTAGCGGGTACACAGATACGCAGTATTTT. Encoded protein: CASSIIRERTSGYTDTQYF.

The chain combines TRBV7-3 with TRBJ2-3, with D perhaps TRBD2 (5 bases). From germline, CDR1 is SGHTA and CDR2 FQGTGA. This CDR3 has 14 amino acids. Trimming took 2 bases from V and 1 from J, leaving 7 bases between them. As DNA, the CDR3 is TGTGCCAGCAGCTTAGGAGGACGCACAGATACGCAGTATTTT. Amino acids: CASSLGGRTDTQYF.

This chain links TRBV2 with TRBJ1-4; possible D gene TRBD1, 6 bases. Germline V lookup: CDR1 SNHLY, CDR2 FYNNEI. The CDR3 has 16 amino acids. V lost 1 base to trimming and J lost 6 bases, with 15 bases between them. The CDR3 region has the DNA TGTGCCAGCAGTGAAGAGGGACACCGAAAATATGAAAAACTGTTTTTT. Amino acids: CASSEEGHRKYEKLFF.

For the CDR3, the DNA is TGTGCCTGGAGTGTACTCCGGAAGGGGGGGGCTGATGAAAAACTGTTTTTT. It specifies CAWSVLRKGGADEKLFF. The V and J genes are TRBV30 and TRBJ1-4; a possible D gene is TRBD1 (6 bases). Germline loops: CDR1 GTSNPN, CDR2 SVGIG (reference sequence). This CDR3 spans 17 amino acids. The germline V and J ends were trimmed by 0 bases and 6 bases, with 20 bases remaining between them.

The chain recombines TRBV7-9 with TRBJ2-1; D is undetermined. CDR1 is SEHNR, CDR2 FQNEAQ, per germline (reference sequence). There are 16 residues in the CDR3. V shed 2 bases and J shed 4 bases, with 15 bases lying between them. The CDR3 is CASSLTRGTTYNEQFF. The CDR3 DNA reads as TGTGCCAGCAGCTTAACTCGAGGAACAACGTACAATGAGCAGTTCTTC.